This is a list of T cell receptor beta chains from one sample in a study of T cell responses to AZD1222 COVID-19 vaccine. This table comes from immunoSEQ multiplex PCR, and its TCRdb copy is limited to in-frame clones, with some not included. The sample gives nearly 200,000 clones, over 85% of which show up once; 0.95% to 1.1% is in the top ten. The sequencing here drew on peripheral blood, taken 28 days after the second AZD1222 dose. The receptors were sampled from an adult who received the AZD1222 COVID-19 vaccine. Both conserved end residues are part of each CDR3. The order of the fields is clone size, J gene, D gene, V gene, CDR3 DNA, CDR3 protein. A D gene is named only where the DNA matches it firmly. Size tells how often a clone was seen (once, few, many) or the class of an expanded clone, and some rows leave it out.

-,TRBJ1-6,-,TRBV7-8,TGTGCCAGCAGCTTTGAAACAGGGTATAATTCACCCCTCCACTTT,CASSFETGYNSPLHF
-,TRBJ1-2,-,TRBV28,TGTGCCAGCCACGCCAGAAACTATGGCTACACCTTC,CASHARNYGYTF
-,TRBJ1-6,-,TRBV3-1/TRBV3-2,TGTGCCAGCAGCCAAGAGCGCGAGAGCTCCTATAATTCACCCCTCCACTTT,CASSQERESSYNSPLHF
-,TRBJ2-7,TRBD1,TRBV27,TGTGCCAGCAGTTTGGGGACAGGGCGCTACGAGCAGTACTTC,CASSLGTGRYEQYF
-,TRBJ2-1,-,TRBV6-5,TGTGCCAGCAGTTACGGTGGGGGGAGCGGTTATGCTGAGCAGTTCTTC,CASSYGGGSGYAEQFF
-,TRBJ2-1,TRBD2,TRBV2,TGTGCCAGCAGTGGGGAGGGGCTCTCCTACAATGAGCAGTTCTTC,CASSGEGLSYNEQFF
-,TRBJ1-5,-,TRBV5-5,TGTGCCAGCAGCTTGGTGAGGGATCGGGCGAATCAGCCCCAGCATTTT,CASSLVRDRANQPQHF
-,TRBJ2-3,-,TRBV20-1,TGCAGTGCTAGTCCCAACTCGGAGTCAGCAGATACGCAGTATTTT,CSASPNSESADTQYF
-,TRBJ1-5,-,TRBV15,TGTGCCACCAGCAGAGATGGTTCAAGCAATCAGCCCCAGCATTTT,CATSRDGSSNQPQHF
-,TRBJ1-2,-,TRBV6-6,TGTGCCAGCATGCAGCCGCAAAGAAACTATGGCTACACCTTC,CASMQPQRNYGYTF
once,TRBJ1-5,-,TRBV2,TGTGCCAGCAGCGATGACACGGGTCAGCCCCAGCATTTT,CASSDDTGQPQHF
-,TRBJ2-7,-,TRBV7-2,TGTGCCAGCAGCTTATATAAGGGTCTTTATGGGGACGAGCAGTACTTC,CASSLYKGLYGDEQYF
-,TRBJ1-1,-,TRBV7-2,TGTGCCAGCAGCTTATATGTGGGTATGAACACTGAAGCTTTCTTT,CASSLYVGMNTEAFF
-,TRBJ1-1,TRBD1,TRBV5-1,TGCGCCAGCAGCTTGGGACAGGGAGGGAACACTGAAGCTTTCTTT,CASSLGQGGNTEAFF
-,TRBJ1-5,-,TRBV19,TGTGCCAGCGGGGACATCAACAATCAGCCCCAGCATTTT,CASGDINNQPQHF
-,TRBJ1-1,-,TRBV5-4,TGTGCCAGCAGCTTGGCGGCCAGGGAGTTCGGAGAAGCTTTCTTT,CASSLAAREFGEAFF
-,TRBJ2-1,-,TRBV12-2,TGTGCAAGTCGCCCTTGGGTAGCGGATACCTACAATGAGCAGTTCTTC,CASRPWVADTYNEQFF
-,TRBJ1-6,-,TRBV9,TGTGCCAGCAGCGCCCAGGCCTCGGGAGCGAATTCACCCCTCCACTTT,CASSAQASGANSPLHF
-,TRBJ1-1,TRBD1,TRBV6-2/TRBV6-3,TGTGCCAGCAGTTATCCACCCGGGACAGCGAACACTGAAGCTTTCTTT,CASSYPPGTANTEAFF
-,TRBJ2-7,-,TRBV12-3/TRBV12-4,TGTGCCAGCCGGCCCGGGACCCACGAGCAGTACTTC,CASRPGTHEQYF
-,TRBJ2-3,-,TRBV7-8,TGTGCCAGCAGCGCTCCGGGACAAGTCGCAGATACGCAGTATTTT,CASSAPGQVADTQYF
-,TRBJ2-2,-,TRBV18,TGTGCCAGCTCACCGGGAATGGGTACCGGGGAGCTGTTTTTT,CASSPGMGTGELFF